One sample yielded the 20 T cell receptor beta chains listed below, sequenced in a study of lymphopenia after photon versus proton radiotherapy. This table comes from immunoSEQ multiplex PCR, and its TCRdb copy is limited to in-frame clones, with some not included. The profile covers some 41,000 clones, with about 82% appearing a single time and 10% taken by the ten largest. The material sequenced was peripheral blood, taken from a patient treated with proton-based radiotherapy. These receptors all stem from a woman in her seventies with pancreatic cancer. Some clones in this sample may be carry-over from other donors' samples.

The CDR3: CASSPPFLNTEAFF. CDR3 coding DNA: TGTGCCAGCTCACCACCGTTCCTGAACACTGAAGCTTTCTTT. The rearrangement links TRBV18 to TRBJ1-1; D remains unclear. The CDR3 length is 14 residues. The ends were cut back, 0 bases at V and 0 bases at J, with 5 bases in the middle. CDR1 is KGHSH, CDR2 LQKENI, per germline.

The J gene is TRBJ2-7, the V gene TRBV28; the match to TRBD1 covers 9 bases. CDR1 MDHEN and CDR2 SYDVKM come from the germline V gene. This CDR3 contains 15 residues. The V and J ends lost 5 bases and 3 bases, in that order; junction bases with no gene match: 8. CDR3 in DNA: TGTGCCAGCAGTGGATCCGGGACAGGGATCTACGAGCAGTACTTC. Protein: CASSGSGTGIYEQYF.

The chain employs TRBV7-2 and TRBJ2-1; a possible D gene is TRBD1 (5 bases). Trimming pared 1 base from V and 4 bases from J, leaving 8 bases between. The CDR3 consists of 14 residues. CDR1 and CDR2 from the germline V gene are SGHTA and FQGNSA. In DNA form, the CDR3 reads TGTGCCAGCAGCTTAGTTCAGGGTTACAATGAGCAGTTCTTC. Its translation is CASSLVQGYNEQFF.

The chain is built from TRBV10-3 and TRBJ1-4; D perhaps matches TRBD1 (5 bases). The V end was cut by 5 bases, the J end by 8 bases, with 6 bases between. The V gene's germline CDR1 is ENHRY and CDR2 SYGVKD. The CDR3 loop spans 11 amino acids. CDR3 sequence reads: CAISSGEKLFF. DNA for the CDR3: TGTGCCATCAGTTCAGGGGAAAAACTGTTTTTT.

The chain joins TRBV7-2 to TRBJ2-7; 9 bases agree with TRBD2. The CDR3 contains 15 residues. Germline lookup yields CDR1 SGHTA and CDR2 FQGNSA. V trimming: 3 bases; J trimming: 3 bases; junction bases outside the gene matches: 6. CDR3 coding DNA: TGTGCCAGCAGCTTGGGCGGGACTAGCAGCTACGAGCAGTACTTC. This sequence encodes CASSLGGTSSYEQYF.

In this sample, this clone turned up a few times. V is TRBV9 and J is TRBJ1-4; D unclear. CDR1 and CDR2 from the germline V gene are SGDLS and YYNGEE. V was trimmed by 3 bases and J by 6 bases, leaving 9 bases between them. This CDR3 has 13 amino acids. The CDR3 DNA follows: TGTGCCAGCAGCGCTAACGTGGATGAAAAACTGTTTTTT. Protein sequence: CASSANVDEKLFF.

This rearrangement joins TRBV7-9 to TRBJ2-1, with D uncertain. The V end lost 1 base, the J end lost 1 base, and 8 bases lay between the germline ends. There are 15 residues in the CDR3. Germline-derived CDR1 and CDR2 are SEHNR and FQNEAQ (reference sequence). CDR3 nucleotides: TGTGCCAGCAGCTTAGGGGGTTTTTCCTACAATGAGCAGTTCTTC. It encodes CASSLGGFSYNEQFF.

The CDR3 DNA sequence: TGTGCCAGCAGTTACTGGGGCAGGGGGCCCCTTAATGAAAAACTGTTTTTT. This translates into CASSYWGRGPLNEKLFF. The chain combines TRBV6-7 with TRBJ1-4; 8 bases are a match to TRBD1. TRBV6-7 belongs to the ORF category, with a function that is uncertain. The J segment lost 4 bases and the V segment lost 1 base, leaving 8 bases of the junction unmatched. The CDR3 spans 17 residues.

The chain recombines TRBV5-6 with TRBJ2-5; TRBD1 matches 7 bases. TRBJ2-7 matches the DNA end more closely, so the J call is doubtful. CDR3 length: 14 residues. CDR1 is SGHDT and CDR2 is YYEEEE in the germline V gene. The CDR3 loop is CASSGAGQAYEQYF. The CDR3 bases are TGTGCCAGCAGCGGGGCCGGACAGGCCTACGAGCAGTACTTC.

V usage is TRBV30 and J usage is TRBJ2-2; no firm D call. Trimming cost V 3 bases and J 1 base, with 9 bases left between them. This CDR3 comprises 14 residues. Germline V gene data show CDR1 as GTSNPN and CDR2 as SVGIG (reference sequence). CDR3 in DNA: TGTGCCTGGAGATGGCAGGAGAACACCGGGGAGCTGTTTTTT. It yields the protein CAWRWQENTGELFF. Complete variable domain (other parts from reference TRBV30 and TRBJ2-2): SQTIHQWPATLVQPVGSPLSLECTVEGTSNPNLYWYRQAAGRGLQLLFYSVGIGQISSEVPQNLSASRPQDRQFILSSKKLLLSDSGFYLCAWRWQENTGELFFGEGSRLTVL.

The J gene is TRBJ1-5, the V gene TRBV5-1; D ambiguous. From germline, CDR1 is SGHRS and CDR2 YFSETQ. This CDR3 contains 15 residues. The V end lost 2 bases, the J end lost 0 bases, and 9 bases lay between the germline ends. The CDR3 loop is CASSFDGFSNQPQHF. The CDR3 DNA is TGCGCCAGCAGCTTTGATGGGTTTAGCAATCAGCCCCAGCATTTT. The complete variable domain, with remaining parts taken from reference TRBV5-1 and TRBJ1-5, reads KAGVTQTPRYLIKTRGQQVTLSCSPISGHRSVSWYQQTPGQGLQFLFEYFSETQRNKGNFPGRFSGRQFSNSRSEMNVSTLELGDSALYLCASSFDGFSNQPQHFGDGTRLSIL.

The chain uses TRBV6-1 and TRBJ2-1, with D maybe TRBD2 (5 bases). The CDR3 is made up of 15 amino acids. The V end lost 5 bases, the J end lost 4 bases, and 15 bases lay between the germline ends. In germline, CDR1 is MNHNS, CDR2 SASEGT. In DNA, the CDR3 is TGTGCCAGCAGTTCCTACGGAGCGGAGTACAATGAGCAGTTCTTC. Protein sequence: CASSSYGAEYNEQFF.

CDR3 nucleotide sequence: TGTGCCAGCTCACCCAAAAGCGAAAAACTGTTTTTT. This codes for CASSPKSEKLFF. This chain links TRBV18 with TRBJ1-4; the D is unclear. This CDR3 contains 12 residues. Germline CDR1 KGHSH, CDR2 LQKENI. V was trimmed by 3 bases and J by 8 bases, leaving 7 bases between them.

The chain carries TRBV19 and TRBJ2-7; D is possibly TRBD1 (6 bases). V lost 6 bases and J lost 2, with 20 bases in between. CDR3 size: 16 residues. Germline V gives CDR1 LNHDA, CDR2 SQIVND (reference sequence). The chain's CDR3 is CASRSSRTDATYEQYF. As DNA, the CDR3 is TGTGCCAGTAGATCCAGTCGGACAGACGCTACCTACGAGCAGTACTTC. Complete variable domain (other parts from reference TRBV19 and TRBJ2-7): DGGITQSPKYLFRKEGQNVTLSCEQNLNHDAMYWYRQDPGQGLRLIYYSQIVNDFQKGDIAEGYSVSREKKESFPLTVTSAQKNPTAFYLCASRSSRTDATYEQYFGPGTRLTVT.

The V call is TRBV5-4, the J call TRBJ1-1, with D possibly matching TRBD1 (5 bases). V lost 4 bases, J lost 0 bases, and 13 bases lay in between. Germline loops: CDR1 SGHNT, CDR2 YYREEE (reference sequence). The CDR3 has 15 amino acids. The CDR3 loop reads CASSLSGAVNTEAFF. The CDR3 coding sequence is TGTGCCAGCAGCCTCTCCGGGGCGGTGAACACTGAAGCTTTCTTT.

The chain recombines TRBV28 with TRBJ1-1; D is uncertain. The V end lost 6 bases, the J end lost 2 bases, and 7 bases lay between the germline ends. Germline V gene lookup returns CDR1 MDHEN and CDR2 SYDVKM. CDR3 length: 12 amino acids. The CDR3 protein is CASSWVNTEAFF. The CDR3 nucleotides are TGTGCCAGCAGCTGGGTTAACACTGAAGCTTTCTTT.

The count of this clone is one. The gene calls are TRBV5-1 and TRBJ1-4, with a possible D match to TRBD1 (5 bases). Per the germline V gene, CDR1 is SGHRS and CDR2 is YFSETQ. The ends were cut back, 0 bases at V and 2 bases at J, with 5 bases in the middle. The CDR3 totals 14 residues. The CDR3 loop reads CASSLGGTNEKLFF. CDR3 bases: TGCGCCAGCAGCTTGGGGGGGACTAATGAAAAACTGTTTTTT.

V is TRBV25-1 and J is TRBJ2-5, with 9 bases aligning to TRBD1. Germline assignment: CDR1 MGHDK and CDR2 SYGVNS. V was pared by 3 bases and J by 2 bases, with 10 bases of the junction left unmatched. The CDR3 consists of 17 residues. The CDR3 DNA reads TGTGCCAGCAGTGAGAAACAGACAGGGGGTCAACAAGAGACCCAGTACTTC. Amino acids: CASSEKQTGGQQETQYF.

The J gene is TRBJ1-4, the V gene TRBV7-9; D not certain. Trimming shortened V by 5 bases and J by 6 bases, and 7 bases separated the two germline ends. From germline, CDR1 is SEHNR and CDR2 FQNEAQ (reference sequence). CDR3 length equals 12 residues. CDR3 region: CASSPEDEKLFF. CDR3 bases: TGTGCCAGCAGCCCCGAAGATGAAAAACTGTTTTTT.

This chain connects TRBV10-2 to TRBJ2-3, with 9 bases identical to TRBD1. The germline V gene has CDR1 WSHSY and CDR2 SAAADI. The junction had 3 bases not matched to a gene; V was cut back by 3 bases and J by 2 bases. This CDR3 is built from 15 residues. This chain's CDR3 is CASSEGTGNTDTQYF. The DNA of the CDR3 is TGCGCCAGCAGTGAAGGGACAGGGAACACAGATACGCAGTATTTT.